Following are 31 T cell receptor beta chains from one sample sequenced in a study of T-cell reconstitution after alpha-beta-depleted transplantation in children. Unique molecular identifiers were used in preparing the TCRbeta library. TCRdb processed the PCR reads anew with MiXCR; each CDR3 protein has one entry. The repertoire has roughly 220,000 distinct CDR3 sequences, around 12% of them found once; the top ten carry 2% to 3%. The sequencing used PBMCs from the stem cell graft donor, collected from the stem cell graft. The origin of the receptors is a human donor who donated a stem cell graft to a child with acute lymphoblastic leukemia.

Points on this clonotype: One end of the junction fails to match germline, which may point to a read error. The chain has TRBV12-3 or TRBV12-4 and TRBJ2-2; TRBD1 is a possible D gene (5 bases). The CDR3 runs 12 residues. Here the CDR3 DNA reads TGTGCCAGCAGATTAGGGGTCGGGGAGCTGTTTTTT. Protein sequence: CASRLGVGELFF.

The rearrangement links TRBV7-2 to TRBJ2-5, with 13 bases matching TRBD2. This CDR3 has 16 residues. Germline-derived CDR1 and CDR2 are SGHTA and FQGNSA. V dropped 5 bases and J dropped 2; count of bases not matched to a gene: 5. CDR3 amino acids: CASSPRLAGGQETQYF. The CDR3 nucleotides are TGTGCCAGCAGCCCTAGACTAGCGGGGGGACAAGAGACCCAGTACTTC.

The sample holds many counts of this clonotype. The chain couples TRBV5-1 to TRBJ1-2; D unresolved. This CDR3 is 14 amino acids long. Trimming stripped 1 base from V and 3 bases from J, with 10 bases between. Germline CDR1 reads SGHRS; CDR2 reads YFSETQ. CDR3 sequence: CASSLLVQDYGYTF. The CDR3 DNA reads as TGCGCCAGCAGCTTGTTGGTCCAGGACTATGGCTACACCTTC.

CDR3 coding DNA: TGCGCCAGCAGCTGGGGGAATAGCGGCGAGCAGTTCTTC. Protein product: CASSWGNSGEQFF. The rearrangement uses TRBV5-1 and TRBJ2-1; D may be TRBD2 (6 bases). Looked up from germline, CDR1 is SGHRS and CDR2 is YFSETQ. The CDR3 has 13 residues. The V end was cut by 3 bases, the J end by 10 bases, with 14 bases between.

The sample holds many counts of this clonotype. The CDR3 is CASTPGGERDYGYTF. The CDR3, as DNA: TGTGCCAGCACCCCCGGGGGCGAAAGGGACTATGGCTACACCTTC. J is TRBJ1-2 and V is TRBV7-2, with a tentative D call TRBD1 (6 bases). The CDR3 spans 15 residues. The germline V gene has CDR1 SGHTA and CDR2 FQGNSA. V shed 7 bases and J shed 3 bases, with 18 bases lying between them.

This clonotype has a count of ten or more. The gene calls are TRBV19 and TRBJ2-1; a weak D match, TRBD2 (5 bases). Germline assignment: CDR1 LNHDA and CDR2 SQIVND (reference sequence). Deletions cut 3 bases from V and 3 bases from J, with 6 bases between. There are 13 residues in the CDR3. CDR3 loop: CASSIGLYNEQFF. The DNA for the CDR3 is TGTGCCAGTAGTATCGGACTCTACAATGAGCAGTTCTTC.

The chain has TRBV27 and TRBJ2-7; D gene unclear. V was trimmed by 5 bases and J by 0 bases, leaving 17 bases between them. Germline CDR1 MNHEY, CDR2 SMNVEV (reference sequence). CDR3 length: 16 amino acids. CDR3 loop: CASSPKASLHSYEQYF. CDR3 nucleotide sequence: TGTGCCAGCAGTCCAAAGGCCAGCCTCCACTCCTACGAGCAGTACTTC.

The J gene is TRBJ2-2, the V gene TRBV9; possibly TRBD1 for D (6 bases). V was trimmed by 0 bases and J by 4 bases, leaving 10 bases between them. The CDR3 is 15 amino acids. Per germline, CDR1 SGDLS and CDR2 YYNGEE. CDR3 DNA sequence: TGTGCCAGCAGCGTAGACAGGGCTCCCACCGGGGAGCTGTTTTTT. Amino acid sequence: CASSVDRAPTGELFF.

The rearrangement uses TRBV19 and TRBJ1-1; 9 bases are shared with TRBD1. The germline V gene has CDR1 LNHDA and CDR2 SQIVND (reference sequence). V dropped 7 bases and J dropped 1; count of bases not matched to a gene: 4. The CDR3 covers 14 residues. This CDR3 is CASKTGGENTEAFF. The CDR3 bases are TGTGCCAGTAAGACAGGGGGGGAGAACACTGAAGCTTTCTTT.

This clonotype showed up many times. This chain connects TRBV10-3 to TRBJ1-5; D not certain. The germline V gene has CDR1 ENHRY and CDR2 SYGVKD. Trimming removed 0 bases from V and 0 bases from J, with 3 bases in between. CDR3 size: 14 residues. The CDR3 nucleotides are TGTGCCATCAGTGAGTCAGGTAGCAATCAGCCCCAGCATTTT. Amino acids: CAISESGSNQPQHF.

This clonotype was found many times. The rearrangement joins TRBV12-3 or TRBV12-4 to TRBJ1-5; D ambiguous. Trimming left V 4 bases short and J 2 bases short, with 15 bases between. The CDR3 contains 16 residues. CDR3 nucleotide sequence: TGTGCCAGCAGTTCGAGGGCCTCACCGGGCAATCAGCCCCAGCATTTT. Translating it yields CASSSRASPGNQPQHF.

Only a few counts were recorded for this clonotype. The chain uses TRBV5-1 and TRBJ1-6; D is undetermined. Germline CDR1 is SGHRS and CDR2 is YFSETQ. This CDR3 spans 15 amino acids. Trimming left V 0 bases short and J 8 bases short, with 12 bases between. This CDR3 is CASSLEAGRDSPLHF. The CDR3, as DNA: TGCGCCAGCAGCTTGGAGGCAGGTCGTGATTCACCCCTCCACTTT. Full variable domain (remainder filled in from reference TRBV5-1 and TRBJ1-6): KAGVTQTPRYLIKTRGQQVTLSCSPISGHRSVSWYQQTPGQGLQFLFEYFSETQRNKGNFPGRFSGRQFSNSRSEMNVSTLELGDSALYLCASSLEAGRDSPLHFGNGTRLTVT.

This clonotype was counted a few times. The DNA of the CDR3 is TGTGCCAGCACCCACACACGGGACACAGGGCTGCATACATACAATGAGCAGTTCTTC. It translates to CASTHTRDTGLHTYNEQFF. This rearrangement joins TRBV21-1 to TRBJ2-1; the table names TRBD1, a call not compared with the DNA. TRBV21-1 is tagged as a pseudogene. CDR3 size: 19 residues.

This clonotype showed up just a few times. The V call is TRBV10-2, the J call TRBJ2-7; D call uncertain. The CDR3 runs to 13 residues. Trimming pared 4 bases from V and 6 bases from J, leaving 13 bases between. CDR1 is WSHSY and CDR2 is SAAADI in the germline V gene. The CDR3: CASSAGVQREQYF. CDR3 nucleotide sequence: TGCGCCAGCAGTGCAGGAGTCCAGCGCGAGCAGTACTTC.

This clonotype was observed at least ten times. The chain carries TRBV28 and TRBJ1-1, with no clear D. This CDR3 comprises 12 residues. Trimming removed 2 bases at V and 4 bases at J, with 5 bases between. Germline CDR1 MDHEN, CDR2 SYDVKM. CDR3 sequence: CASSLMGTEAFF. The DNA for the CDR3 is TGTGCCAGCAGTTTAATGGGCACTGAAGCTTTCTTT.

In its sample, this clonotype was seen many times. The V call is TRBV6-2 or TRBV6-3, the J call TRBJ2-1; TRBD2 aligns across 8 bases. Trimming took 6 bases from V and 5 from J; bases not matched to a gene: 9. CDR1 is MNHEY and CDR2 is SVGEGT in the germline V gene. The CDR3 runs to 15 residues. The CDR3 sequence is CASSQGLDYHNEQFF. In nucleotides, the CDR3 is TGTGCCAGCAGCCAGGGACTAGATTACCACAATGAGCAGTTCTTC.

This clonotype has at least ten counts. This chain connects TRBV6-5 to TRBJ2-7; 9 bases fit TRBD1. The germline CDR1 and CDR2 sequences are MNHEY and SVGAGI. This CDR3 region has 17 residues. V trimming: 6 bases; J trimming: 2 bases; junction bases outside the gene matches: 14. The CDR3: CASSRRPGQGLTYEQYF. DNA for the CDR3: TGTGCCAGCAGCCGCCGTCCGGGACAGGGATTAACCTACGAGCAGTACTTC.

This clonotype was seen repeatedly, ten times or more. V gene TRBV28 combines with J gene TRBJ2-4; 9 bases map to TRBD2. In germline, CDR1 is MDHEN, CDR2 SYDVKM. V lost 5 bases and J lost 4; bases outside the gene matches: 6. The CDR3 is 15 amino acids. CDR3: CASSIQLAGKNIQYF. CDR3 coding DNA: TGTGCCAGCAGTATCCAACTAGCGGGTAAAAACATTCAGTACTTC.

This clonotype was found many times. The chain has TRBV20-1 and TRBJ1-6; 8 nucleotides align to TRBD1. Germline lookup yields CDR1 DFQATT and CDR2 SNEGSKA (reference sequence). V gave up 6 bases and J gave up 9 bases; unmatched junction bases: 4. This CDR3 has 12 amino acids. The CDR3 bases are TGCAGTGCGAGGGACAGGATTTCACCCCTCCACTTT. Translated, it gives CSARDRISPLHF.

This clonotype was detected only a few times. This chain joins TRBV3-1 and TRBJ2-7; D is unresolved. With 2 bases removed from V and 0 bases from J, the gap between germline ends came to 2 bases. This CDR3 spans 12 amino acids. Germline assignment: CDR1 LGHDT and CDR2 YNNKEL (reference sequence). This chain's CDR3 is CASSQLSYEQYF. The CDR3 DNA sequence: TGTGCCAGCAGCCAACTCTCCTACGAGCAGTACTTC.

This clonotype was detected many times. The rearrangement joins TRBV6-2 or TRBV6-3 to TRBJ1-1, with a weak D call TRBD1 (6 bases). Per germline, CDR1 MNHEY and CDR2 SVGEGT. V was trimmed by 2 bases and J by 5 bases, leaving 12 bases between them. This CDR3 has 14 residues. The CDR3 spells CASSYAGASTEAFF. The CDR3 bases are TGTGCCAGCAGTTACGCGGGGGCGAGTACTGAAGCTTTCTTT.

The genes are TRBV4-2 and TRBJ1-2; 10 bases line up with TRBD1. The CDR3 covers 15 residues. Germline V lookup: CDR1 LGHNA, CDR2 YNFKEQ. V trimming: 10 bases; J trimming: 4 bases; junction bases outside the gene matches: 12. CDR3 coding DNA: TGTGCCATCGGCCCCGACAGGGGGCGTAGCTATGGCTACACCTTC. Its translation: CAIGPDRGRSYGYTF.

This clonotype was seen ten or more times. The V call is TRBV2, the J call TRBJ1-5; D ambiguous. The length of the CDR3 is 17 residues. With 8 bases removed from V and 1 base from J, the gap between germline ends came to 21 bases. CDR1 is SNHLY, CDR2 FYNNEI, per germline. The DNA of the CDR3 is TGTGCCAGCGGTCACTTCGCTGGTAAGGCGAGCAATCAGCCCCAGCATTTT. It specifies CASGHFAGKASNQPQHF.

This clonotype occurred many times. The chain is built from TRBV5-5 and TRBJ2-5; possibly TRBD1 for D (7 bases). There are 15 residues in the CDR3. V lost 4 bases and J 3 bases, leaving 16 bases between the germline ends. Germline CDR1 and CDR2: SGHKS and YYEKEE (reference sequence). For the CDR3, the DNA is TGTGCCAGCAGCGGAGGGACAGCCGGGGAAGAGACCCAGTACTTC. Protein sequence: CASSGGTAGEETQYF.

This clonotype has a count of ten or more. V gene TRBV11-2 combines with J gene TRBJ1-6, with unresolved D. The length of the CDR3 is 14 residues. Germline-derived CDR1 and CDR2 are SGHAT and FQNNGV. The V end lost 3 bases, the J end lost 7 bases, and 10 bases lay between the germline ends. The chain's CDR3 is CASSFRLFNSPLHF. In nucleotides, the CDR3 is TGTGCCAGCAGCTTCAGGTTATTCAATTCACCCCTCCACTTT.

This clonotype was seen many times. V usage is TRBV28 and J usage is TRBJ2-7, with D possibly matching TRBD2 (5 bases). Germline V gene lookup returns CDR1 MDHEN and CDR2 SYDVKM. Trimming removed 3 bases from V and 4 bases from J, with 13 bases in between. The CDR3 sequence is 14 residues long. CDR3 loop: CASSLDGERYEQYF. CDR3 DNA: TGTGCCAGCAGTTTGGACGGGGAGAGATACGAGCAGTACTTC.

This clonotype was counted at least ten times. The J gene is TRBJ2-4, the V gene TRBV7-2; 8 bases line up with TRBD2. With 5 bases clipped from V and 5 bases from J, the junction kept 8 bases outside the gene matches. Germline-derived CDR1 and CDR2 are SGHTA and FQGNSA. This CDR3 is 15 amino acids long. This CDR3 reads CASSPESGGQNIQYF. CDR3 nucleotide sequence: TGTGCCAGCAGCCCAGAGAGCGGGGGTCAAAACATTCAGTACTTC.

This clonotype came up many times. This chain links TRBV2 with TRBJ2-1; perhaps D is TRBD1 or TRBD2 (5 bases each). Trimming took 4 bases from V and 6 from J, leaving 7 bases between them. CDR1 SNHLY and CDR2 FYNNEI come from the germline V gene. This CDR3 is built from 12 residues. CDR3 in amino acids: CASSVGVNEQFF. CDR3 nucleotides: TGTGCCAGCAGTGTGGGGGTCAATGAGCAGTTCTTC.

Only a few counts were recorded for this clonotype. The gene calls are TRBV6-1 and TRBJ1-2; D remains ambiguous. The V gene's germline CDR1 is MNHNS and CDR2 SASEGT. The CDR3 is made up of 13 amino acids. V dropped 6 bases and J dropped 2 bases, with 10 bases sitting between them. The CDR3 DNA reads as TGTGCCAGCAGAAGGCCCCCCAACTATGGCTACACCTTC. As protein: CASRRPPNYGYTF.

The table lists this clonotype with many counts. J is TRBJ2-1 and V is TRBV12-3 or TRBV12-4; weak D call: TRBD1 (5 bases). V gave up 4 bases and J gave up 3 bases, with 16 bases separating them. The CDR3 spans 16 residues. The CDR3 protein is CASSSPPKGYYNEQFF. The DNA for the CDR3 is TGTGCCAGCAGTTCGCCCCCGAAGGGGTACTACAATGAGCAGTTCTTC.

Many counts were recorded for this clonotype. The J gene is TRBJ2-1, the V gene TRBV5-1, with TRBD2 as a possible D gene (5 bases). CDR1 and CDR2 (germline): SGHRS, YFSETQ. The length of the CDR3 is 13 residues. V shed 5 bases and J shed 8 bases, with 14 bases lying between them. The CDR3 spells CASSERVRDEQFF. For the CDR3, the DNA is TGCGCCAGCAGTGAGAGGGTACGGGATGAGCAGTTCTTC. Full variable domain (remainder filled in from reference TRBV5-1 and TRBJ2-1): KAGVTQTPRYLIKTRGQQVTLSCSPISGHRSVSWYQQTPGQGLQFLFEYFSETQRNKGNFPGRFSGRQFSNSRSEMNVSTLELGDSALYLCASSERVRDEQFFGPGTRLTVL.